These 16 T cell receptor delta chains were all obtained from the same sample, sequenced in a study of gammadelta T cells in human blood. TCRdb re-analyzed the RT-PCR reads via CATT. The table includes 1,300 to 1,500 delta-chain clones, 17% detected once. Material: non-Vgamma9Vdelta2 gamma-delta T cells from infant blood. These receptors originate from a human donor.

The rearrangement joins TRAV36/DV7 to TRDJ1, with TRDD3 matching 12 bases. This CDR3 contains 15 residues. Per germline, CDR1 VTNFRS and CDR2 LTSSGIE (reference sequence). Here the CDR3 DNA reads TGTGCCTCCCCCCCCTGGGGGATACGCCTCGATAAACTCATCTTT. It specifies CASPPWGIRLDKLIF.

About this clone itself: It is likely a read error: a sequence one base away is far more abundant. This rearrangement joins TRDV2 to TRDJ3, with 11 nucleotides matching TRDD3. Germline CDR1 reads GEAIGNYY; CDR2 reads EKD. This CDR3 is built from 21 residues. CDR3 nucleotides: TGTGCCCGTGACACGGGAATGGGGGATACGGCGAGCTCCTGGGACACCCGACAGATGTTTTTC. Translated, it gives CARDTGMGDTASSWDTRQMFF.

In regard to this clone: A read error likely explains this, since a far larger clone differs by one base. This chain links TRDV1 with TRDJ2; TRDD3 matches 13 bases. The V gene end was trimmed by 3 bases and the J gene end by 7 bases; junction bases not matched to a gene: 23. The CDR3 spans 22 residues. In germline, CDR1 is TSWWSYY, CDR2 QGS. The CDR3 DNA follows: TGTGCTCTTGGGGATCCCCTCTGGTGGGCGCTCGACTGGGGGATACGCGAAGCACAACTCTTCTTT. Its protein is CALGDPLWWALDWGIREAQLFF.

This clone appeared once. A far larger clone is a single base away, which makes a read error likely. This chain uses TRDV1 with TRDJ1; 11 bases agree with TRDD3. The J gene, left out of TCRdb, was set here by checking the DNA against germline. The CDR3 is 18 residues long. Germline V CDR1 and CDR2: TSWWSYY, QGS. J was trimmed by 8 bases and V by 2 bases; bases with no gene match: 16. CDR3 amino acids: CALGEWIYWGIRREKLIF. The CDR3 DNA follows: TGTGCTCTTGGGGAATGGATTTACTGGGGGATAAGACGCGAAAAACTCATCTTT.

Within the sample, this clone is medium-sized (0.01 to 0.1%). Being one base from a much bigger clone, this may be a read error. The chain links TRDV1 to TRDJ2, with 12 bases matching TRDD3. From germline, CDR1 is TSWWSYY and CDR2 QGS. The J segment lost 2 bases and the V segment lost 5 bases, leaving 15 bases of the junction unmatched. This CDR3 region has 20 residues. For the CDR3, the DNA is TGTGCTCTTGGGAAACCCTTCCTACGTACTGGGGGATACTTGACAGCACAACTCTTCTTT. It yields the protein CALGKPFLRTGGYLTAQLFF.

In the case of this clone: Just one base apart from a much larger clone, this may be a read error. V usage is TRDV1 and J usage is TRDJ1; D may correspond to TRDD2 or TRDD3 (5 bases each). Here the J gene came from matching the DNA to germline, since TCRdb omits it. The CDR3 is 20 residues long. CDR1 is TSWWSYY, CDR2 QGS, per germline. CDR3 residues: CALGKLGSSNSDWYTDKLIF. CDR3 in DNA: TGTGCTCTTGGGAAACTAGGTTCCTCGAATTCGGACTGGTACACCGATAAACTCATCTTT.

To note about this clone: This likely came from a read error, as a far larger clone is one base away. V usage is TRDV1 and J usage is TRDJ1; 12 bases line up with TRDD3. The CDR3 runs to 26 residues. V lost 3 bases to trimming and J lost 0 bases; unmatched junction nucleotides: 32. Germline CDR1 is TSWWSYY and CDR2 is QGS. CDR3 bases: TGTGCTCTTGGGGAGATCCCCACTAAGTACTGGGGGAACGAACTGGGGGATACCCCTTACACCGATAAACTCATCTTT. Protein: CALGEIPTKYWGNELGDTPYTDKLIF.

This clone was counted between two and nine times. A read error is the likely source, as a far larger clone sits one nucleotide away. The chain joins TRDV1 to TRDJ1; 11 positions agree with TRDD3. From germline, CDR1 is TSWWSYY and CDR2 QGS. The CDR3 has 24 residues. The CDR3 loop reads CALGEGLGLHLGDTPWRYTEKLIF. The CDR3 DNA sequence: TGTGCTCTTGGGGAAGGTTTAGGCCTACATCTGGGGGATACCCCGTGGCGATACACCGAAAAACTCATCTTT.

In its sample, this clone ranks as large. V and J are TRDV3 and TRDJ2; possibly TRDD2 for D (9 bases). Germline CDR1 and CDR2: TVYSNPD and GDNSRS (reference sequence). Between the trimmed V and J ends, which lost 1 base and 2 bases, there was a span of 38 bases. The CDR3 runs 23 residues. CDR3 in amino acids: CAFKAFLRPWGKPGAILTAQLFF. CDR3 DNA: TGTGCCTTTAAAGCCTTCCTACGTCCCTGGGGGAAACCAGGCGCTATATTGACAGCACAACTCTTCTTT.

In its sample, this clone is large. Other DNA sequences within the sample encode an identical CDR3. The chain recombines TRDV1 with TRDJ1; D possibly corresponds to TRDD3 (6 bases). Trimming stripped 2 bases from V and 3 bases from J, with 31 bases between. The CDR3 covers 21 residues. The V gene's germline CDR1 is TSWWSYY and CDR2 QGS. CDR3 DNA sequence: TGTGCTCTTGGGGAATCGTGCTGGGGAAGAGGGCTGGGAATAGGACCCGATAAACTCATCTTT. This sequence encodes CALGESCWGRGLGIGPDKLIF.

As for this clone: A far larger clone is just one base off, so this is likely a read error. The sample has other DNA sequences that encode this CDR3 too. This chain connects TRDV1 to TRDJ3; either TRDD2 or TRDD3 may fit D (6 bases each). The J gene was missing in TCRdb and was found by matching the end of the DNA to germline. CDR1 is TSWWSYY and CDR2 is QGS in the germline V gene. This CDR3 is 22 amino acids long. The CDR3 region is CALGERLLRYWFSSWDTRQMFF. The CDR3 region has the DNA TGTGCTCTGGGGGAACGGCTCCTACGCTACTGGTTCAGCTCCTGGGACACCCGACAGATGTTTTTC.

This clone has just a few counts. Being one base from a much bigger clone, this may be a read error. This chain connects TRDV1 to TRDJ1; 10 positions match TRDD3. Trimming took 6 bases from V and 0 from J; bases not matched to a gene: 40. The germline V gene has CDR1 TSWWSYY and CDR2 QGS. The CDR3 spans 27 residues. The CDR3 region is CALGLLLELPPITGGLWPRGDTDKLIF. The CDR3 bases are TGTGCTCTTGGCCTTTTACTCGAACTTCCTCCTATCACTGGGGGATTGTGGCCTCGTGGGGACACCGATAAACTCATCTTT.

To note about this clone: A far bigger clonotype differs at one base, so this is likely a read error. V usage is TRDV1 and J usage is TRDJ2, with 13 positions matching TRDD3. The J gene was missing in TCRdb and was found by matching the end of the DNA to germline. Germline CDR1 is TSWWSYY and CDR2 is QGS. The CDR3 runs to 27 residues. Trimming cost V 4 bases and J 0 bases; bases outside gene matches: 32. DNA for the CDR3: TGTGCTCTTGGGGTAGTGGCCATCCTAATAAGATACTGGGGGATACGCGTAAGCTCCCCTTTGACAGCACAACTCTTCTTT. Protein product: CALGVVAILIRYWGIRVSSPLTAQLFF.

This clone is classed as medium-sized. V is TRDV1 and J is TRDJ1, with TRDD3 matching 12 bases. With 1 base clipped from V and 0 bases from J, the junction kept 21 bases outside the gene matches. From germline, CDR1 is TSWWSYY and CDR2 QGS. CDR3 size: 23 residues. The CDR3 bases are TGTGCTCTTGGGGAACCCCCCTCTTTCTTATACTGGGGGATACCGCCGTACACCGATAAACTCATCTTT. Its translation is CALGEPPSFLYWGIPPYTDKLIF.

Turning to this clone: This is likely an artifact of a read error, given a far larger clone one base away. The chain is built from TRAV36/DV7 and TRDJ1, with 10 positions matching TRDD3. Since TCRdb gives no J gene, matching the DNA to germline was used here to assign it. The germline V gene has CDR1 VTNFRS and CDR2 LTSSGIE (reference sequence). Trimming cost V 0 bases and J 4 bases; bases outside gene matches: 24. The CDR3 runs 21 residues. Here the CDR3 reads CAVEARSLPYWGMRSVDKLIF. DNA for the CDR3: TGTGCTGTGGAGGCCAGGAGTCTACCCTACTGGGGGATGAGGTCTGTCGATAAACTCATCTTT.

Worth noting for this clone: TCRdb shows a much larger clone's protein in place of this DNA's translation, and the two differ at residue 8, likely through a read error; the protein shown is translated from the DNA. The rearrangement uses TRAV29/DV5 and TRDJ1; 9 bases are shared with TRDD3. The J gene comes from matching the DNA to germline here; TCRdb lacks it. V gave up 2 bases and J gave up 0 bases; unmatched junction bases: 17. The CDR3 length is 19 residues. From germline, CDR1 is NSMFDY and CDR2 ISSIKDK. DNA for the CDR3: TGTGCAGCAAGACCGGGGCGGTACTGGGGGAGCCTGTACACCGATAAACTCATCTTT. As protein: CAARPGRYWGSLYTDKLIF.